This paragraph covers one T cell receptor (beta chain) sequence. Participating donors were healthy, HIV-negative adults free of recent acute infections or vaccinations. CD4+ cells were split into CD45RA+ naive and CD45RA-negative memory subsets. DNA at 200 ng, about 30,000 T cell genomes, went into sorted-subset replicate PCRs. Sequenced by immunoSEQ multiplex PCR; TCRdb stores in-frame clones only, minus some. Of about 2.4 million clones in the sample, approximately 94% were seen once. The sample comes from a study of shared clonotypes between healthy human individuals. This CDR3 has 16 residues. V shed 3 bases, J shed 7 bases, and the junction held 11 bases outside the gene matches. From germline, CDR1 is KGHSH and CDR2 LQKENI.

Sequencing input: naive CD4+ T cells from PBMCs. The subset here: CD45RA+ positively selected. This sequence originates from a man younger than 30 in good health. Some clones in this sample may be carry-over from other donors' samples. The chain employs TRBV18 and TRBJ2-3, with 9 bases that match TRBD2. CDR3 protein: CASSPGLAGWANTQYF. DNA of the CDR3: TGTGCCAGCTCACCGGGACTAGCCGGATGGGCAAATACGCAGTATTTT.